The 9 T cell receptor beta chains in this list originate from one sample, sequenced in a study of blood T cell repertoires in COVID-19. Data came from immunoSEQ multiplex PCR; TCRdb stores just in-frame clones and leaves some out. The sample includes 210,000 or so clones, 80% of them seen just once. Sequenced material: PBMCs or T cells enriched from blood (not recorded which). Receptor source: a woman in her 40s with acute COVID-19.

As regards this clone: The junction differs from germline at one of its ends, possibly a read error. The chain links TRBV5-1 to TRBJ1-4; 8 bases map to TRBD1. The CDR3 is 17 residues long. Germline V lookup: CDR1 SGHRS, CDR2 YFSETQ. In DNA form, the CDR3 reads TGCGCCAGCAGCCTCCAGCCAACGGACAGGGAAACAGGGGTGGGGGTTTTT. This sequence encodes CASSLQPTDRETGVGVF.

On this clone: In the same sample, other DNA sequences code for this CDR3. The CDR3 loop reads CASGVSSYEQYF. CDR3 nucleotides: TGTGCCAGTGGTGTTAGCTCCTACGAGCAGTACTTC. The chain couples TRBV19 to TRBJ2-7; the D is unclear. Germline V gene sequence: CDR1 LNHDA, CDR2 SQIVND (reference sequence). The V gene lost 8 bases and the J gene lost 0 bases, with 8 bases spanning the gap. CDR3 length: 12 amino acids.

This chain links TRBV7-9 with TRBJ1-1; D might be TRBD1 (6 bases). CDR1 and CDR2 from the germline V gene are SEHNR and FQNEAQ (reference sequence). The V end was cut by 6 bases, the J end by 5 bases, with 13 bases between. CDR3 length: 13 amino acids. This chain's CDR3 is CASRNRVQTEAFF. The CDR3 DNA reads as TGTGCCAGCAGAAACAGGGTACAGACTGAAGCTTTCTTT.

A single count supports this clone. The chain's CDR3 is CASSIGGGVGETQYF. CDR3 bases: TGTGCCAGTAGTATAGGTGGAGGGGTAGGGGAGACCCAGTACTTC. The chain joins TRBV19 to TRBJ2-5; D possibly corresponds to TRBD2 (6 bases). The CDR3 has 15 residues. Trimming pared 1 base from V and 5 bases from J, leaving 14 bases between. The germline V gene has CDR1 LNHDA and CDR2 SQIVND (reference sequence).

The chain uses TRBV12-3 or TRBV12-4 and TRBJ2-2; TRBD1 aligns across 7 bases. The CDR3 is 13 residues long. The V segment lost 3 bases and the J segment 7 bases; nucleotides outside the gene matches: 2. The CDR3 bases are TGTGCCAGCAGTTTGAGGGGGCTCGGGGAGCTGTTTTTT. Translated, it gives CASSLRGLGELFF.

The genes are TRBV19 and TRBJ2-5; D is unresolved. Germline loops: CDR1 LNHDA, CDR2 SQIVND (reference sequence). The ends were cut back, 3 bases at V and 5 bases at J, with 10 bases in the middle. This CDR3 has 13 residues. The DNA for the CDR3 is TGTGCCAGTAGTATTAATAGCCGGGAGACCCAGTACTTC. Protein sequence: CASSINSRETQYF.

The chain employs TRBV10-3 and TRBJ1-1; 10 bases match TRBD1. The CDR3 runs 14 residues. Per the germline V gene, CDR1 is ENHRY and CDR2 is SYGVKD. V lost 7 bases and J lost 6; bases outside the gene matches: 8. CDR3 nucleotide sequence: TGTGCCATCAAGTCCGGGACAGGGGAGGCTGAAGCTTTCTTT. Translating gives CAIKSGTGEAEAFF.

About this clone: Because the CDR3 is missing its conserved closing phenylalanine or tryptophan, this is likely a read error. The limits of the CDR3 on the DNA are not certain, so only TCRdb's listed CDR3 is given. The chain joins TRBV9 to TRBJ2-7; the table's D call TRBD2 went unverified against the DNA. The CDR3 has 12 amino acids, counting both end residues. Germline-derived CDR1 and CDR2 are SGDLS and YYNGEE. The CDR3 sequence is CASSVRWEGEAR.

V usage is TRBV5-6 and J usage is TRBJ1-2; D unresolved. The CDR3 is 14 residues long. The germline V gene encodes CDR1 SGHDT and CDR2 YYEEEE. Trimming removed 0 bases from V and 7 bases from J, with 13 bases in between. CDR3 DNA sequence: TGTGCCAGCAGCTTGGTCTCTCGGGGAGCTGGCTACACCTTC. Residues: CASSLVSRGAGYTF.